The clone carrying this T cell receptor (beta chain) was seen a few times. What it binds is unknown. These data come from a study of T cells in Graves' hyperthyroidism and ophthalmopathy. There were TCR beta CDR3 regions amplified from RNA transcripts. Primed by the HTBI set, a first-round RT-PCR was run on the TCR CDR3. Using its own MiXCR run on the multiplex PCR reads, TCRdb lists one record per CDR3 protein. The sample includes about 840,000 distinct CDR3 sequences, 38% seen only once; the top ten take about 8.9%. Study-level results: Most clonotypes expanded in the thyroid (above 0.001) were also present in blood.

CDR3 length equals 15 residues. Per the germline V gene, CDR1 is SNHLY and CDR2 is FYNNEI. Trimming removed 3 bases from V and 4 bases from J, with 13 bases in between. About 10 ml of fresh peripheral blood supplied the PBMCs. This receptor was obtained from a man younger than 35 with Graves' hyperthyroidism. The chain uses TRBV2 and TRBJ1-5; weak D call: TRBD1 (5 bases). The sequenced sample was blood. For the CDR3, the DNA is TGTGCCAGCAGTGACCTAGAGGCAGGGAATCAGCCCCAGCATTTT. As protein: CASSDLEAGNQPQHF.